This T cell receptor (beta chain) was retrieved from a study of naive and memory T cell subsets. Findings and limits, study-wide: In naive cells, over 95% of TCR sequences were seen only once.

The CDR3 sequence is 15 residues long. From germline, CDR1 is SGHNT and CDR2 YYREEE (reference sequence). V shed 4 bases and J shed 5 bases, with 19 bases lying between them. On this clonotype itself: Antigen specificity is unknown.

An equimolar mix of two oligonucleotides served as the beta constant-region primer for TRBC1 and TRBC2. TCRdb re-derived calls from the UMI-ligation and nested PCR reads in MiXCR, one entry per CDR3 protein. The table lists fewer than 30,000 distinct CDR3 sequences, around 11% of them singletons. The V call is TRBV5-4, the J call TRBJ2-7, with a weak D call TRBD2 (6 bases). This TCR was recovered from a human donor in good health. Sequences were obtained from effector memory CD4+ T cells from blood. Subset noted: effector memory, CD45RA- CD27-. The CDR3 sequence: CASSPDNPGLHEQYF. CDR3 in DNA: TGTGCCAGCAGCCCGGATAATCCGGGACTCCACGAGCAGTACTTC.